This T cell receptor beta chain was sequenced for a study of blood T cell repertoires in COVID-19. About the study: Sites in the United States, Italy and Spain provided acute and convalescent COVID-19 samples. PBMCs, B-cell-depleted T cells, or T cells provided the cDNA or gDNA that made up the material.

In the authors' methods: Using reference gene primer amplification, nucleated cell counts were estimated. Sequencing was performed with immunoSEQ multiplex PCR; in TCRdb, only in-frame clones are kept and a portion is missing. The V and J calls and the clone size are those of that table, but D and trimming were determined from the DNA. Among 80,000 to 130,000 clones listed, approximately 90% were seen once. Only one count was recorded for this clone. This TCR derives from a man aged 60-69 years with acute or convalescent COVID-19. Sequencing was performed on peripheral blood.

DNA for the CDR3: TGCGCCAGCAGTACGGACAGGGTTGGCGGCTACACCTTC. It yields the protein CASSTDRVGGYTF. The gene calls are TRBV10-1 and TRBJ1-2, with TRBD1 matching 8 bases. CDR1 is WNHNN and CDR2 is SYGVQD in the germline V gene (reference sequence). The CDR3 contains 13 residues. Germline trimming cut 5 bases from V and 8 bases from J; bases unmatched to any gene: 7.